These T cell receptor beta chains were read from a single sample in a study of T cells in Graves' hyperthyroidism and ophthalmopathy. TCRdb re-analysed the multiplex PCR reads in MiXCR, keeping a single row per CDR3 protein. The sample includes 730,000 or so distinct CDR3 sequences, around 19% of them seen just once. The sequenced sample consisted of blood. These receptors all come from a woman aged 45 to 65 with Graves' hyperthyroidism that later progressed to Graves' ophthalmopathy. The conserved cysteine and the conserved F or W are not part of the CDR3 here. Size tells how often a clone was seen (once, few, many) or the class of an expanded clone, and some rows leave it out.

V gene	clone size	J gene	CDR3 protein
TRBV12-3/TRBV12-4	many	TRBJ1-5	ASSSGRVNQPQH
TRBV20-1	many	TRBJ2-2	SATFANTGELF
TRBV19	few	TRBJ2-2	ASSRSEQSNTGELF
TRBV5-1	few	TRBJ1-6	ASSLREDNSPLH
TRBV10-1	.	TRBJ1-2	ASSESIGTGAGYT
TRBV18	.	TRBJ1-2	ASSPPGGVIKDGYT
TRBV19	.	TRBJ1-1	ASPTLTGEEAF
TRBV5-1	few	TRBJ1-2	ASSLGLGSRYGYT
TRBV20-1	few	TRBJ2-5	SAHGLAVQETQY
TRBV3-1	.	TRBJ1-2	ASSQNRAYGYT
TRBV3-1	.	TRBJ1-1	ASSAQGTTNTEAF